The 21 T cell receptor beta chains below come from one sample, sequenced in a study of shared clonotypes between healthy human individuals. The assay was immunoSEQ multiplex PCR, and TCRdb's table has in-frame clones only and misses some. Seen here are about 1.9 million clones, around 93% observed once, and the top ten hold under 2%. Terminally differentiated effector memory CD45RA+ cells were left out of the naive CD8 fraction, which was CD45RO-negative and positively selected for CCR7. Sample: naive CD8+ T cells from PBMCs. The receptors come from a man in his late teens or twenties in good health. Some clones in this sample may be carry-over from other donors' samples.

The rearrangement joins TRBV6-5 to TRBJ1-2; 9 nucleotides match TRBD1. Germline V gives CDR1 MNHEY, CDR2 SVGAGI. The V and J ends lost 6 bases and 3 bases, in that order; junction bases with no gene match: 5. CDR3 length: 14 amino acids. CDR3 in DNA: TGTGCCAGCAGAAGGACAGGGGAGCACTATGGCTACACCTTC. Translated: CASRRTGEHYGYTF.

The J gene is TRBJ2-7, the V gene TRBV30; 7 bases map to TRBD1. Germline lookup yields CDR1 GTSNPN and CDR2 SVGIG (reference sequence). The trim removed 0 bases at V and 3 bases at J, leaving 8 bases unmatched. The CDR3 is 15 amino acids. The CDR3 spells CAWSVLRTGVYEQYF. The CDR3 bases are TGTGCCTGGAGTGTACTAAGGACAGGAGTCTACGAGCAGTACTTC.

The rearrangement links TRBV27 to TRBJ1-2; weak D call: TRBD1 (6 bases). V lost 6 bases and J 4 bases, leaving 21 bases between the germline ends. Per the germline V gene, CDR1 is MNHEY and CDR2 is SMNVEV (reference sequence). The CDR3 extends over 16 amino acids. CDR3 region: CASSPLGGHRGYGYTF. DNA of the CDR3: TGTGCCAGCAGCCCGCTTGGGGGACACCGTGGCTATGGCTACACCTTC.

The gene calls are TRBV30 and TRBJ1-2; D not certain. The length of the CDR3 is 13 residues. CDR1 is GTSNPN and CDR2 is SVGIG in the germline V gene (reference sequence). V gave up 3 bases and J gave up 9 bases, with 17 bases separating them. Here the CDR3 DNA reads TGTGCCTGGAGAGGTCCCTGGGCTGGGAGCTACACCTTC. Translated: CAWRGPWAGSYTF.

The chain's CDR3 is CASSWVAGDVSYEQYF. The CDR3 nucleotides are TGTGCCAGCAGCTGGGTAGCGGGAGATGTCTCCTACGAGCAGTACTTC. The V call is TRBV2, the J call TRBJ2-7; 9 bases are a match to TRBD2. Per the germline V gene, CDR1 is SNHLY and CDR2 is FYNNEI. CDR3 length: 16 residues. The V and J ends lost 6 bases and 0 bases, in that order; junction bases with no gene match: 9.

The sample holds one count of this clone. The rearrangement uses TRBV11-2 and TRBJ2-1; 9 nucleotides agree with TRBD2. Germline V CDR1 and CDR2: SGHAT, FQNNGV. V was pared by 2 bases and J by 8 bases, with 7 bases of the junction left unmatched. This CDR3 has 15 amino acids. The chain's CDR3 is CASSLSGRSGDEQFF. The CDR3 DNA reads TGTGCCAGCAGCTTAAGCGGGAGGTCGGGCGATGAGCAGTTCTTC.

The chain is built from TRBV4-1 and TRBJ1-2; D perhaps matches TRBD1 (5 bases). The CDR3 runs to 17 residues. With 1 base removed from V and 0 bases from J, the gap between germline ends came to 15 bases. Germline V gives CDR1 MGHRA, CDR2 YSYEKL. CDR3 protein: CASSQVTGTGANYGYTF. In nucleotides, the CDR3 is TGCGCCAGCAGCCAAGTAACCGGGACGGGAGCTAACTATGGCTACACCTTC.

DNA of the CDR3: TGCGCCAGCAGCCAAGATCCATCGGAGCAGTTCTTC. As protein: CASSQDPSEQFF. This chain connects TRBV4-1 to TRBJ2-1; unclear D gene. Per the germline V gene, CDR1 is MGHRA and CDR2 is YSYEKL. The CDR3 consists of 12 residues. V was clipped by 0 bases and J by 10 bases, with 7 bases between them.

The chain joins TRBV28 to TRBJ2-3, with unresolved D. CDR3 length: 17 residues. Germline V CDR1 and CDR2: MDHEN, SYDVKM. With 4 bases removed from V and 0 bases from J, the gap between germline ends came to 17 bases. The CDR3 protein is CASSSRTDLTSTDTQYF. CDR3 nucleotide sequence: TGTGCCAGCAGTTCACGGACGGACCTCACCAGCACAGATACGCAGTATTTT.

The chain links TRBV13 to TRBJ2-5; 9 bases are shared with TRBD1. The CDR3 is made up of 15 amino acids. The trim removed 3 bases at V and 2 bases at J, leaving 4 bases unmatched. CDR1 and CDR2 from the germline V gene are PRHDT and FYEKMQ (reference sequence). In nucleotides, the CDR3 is TGTGCCAGCAGCTTGGGGACAGGGATGCAAGAGACCCAGTACTTC. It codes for CASSLGTGMQETQYF.

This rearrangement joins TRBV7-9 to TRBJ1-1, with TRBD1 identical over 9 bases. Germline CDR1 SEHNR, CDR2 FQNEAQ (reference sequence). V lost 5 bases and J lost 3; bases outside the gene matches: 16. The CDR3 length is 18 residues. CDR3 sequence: CASSLYPRQGERHTEAFF. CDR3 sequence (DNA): TGTGCCAGCAGCCTTTACCCCCGACAGGGGGAAAGGCACACTGAAGCTTTCTTT.

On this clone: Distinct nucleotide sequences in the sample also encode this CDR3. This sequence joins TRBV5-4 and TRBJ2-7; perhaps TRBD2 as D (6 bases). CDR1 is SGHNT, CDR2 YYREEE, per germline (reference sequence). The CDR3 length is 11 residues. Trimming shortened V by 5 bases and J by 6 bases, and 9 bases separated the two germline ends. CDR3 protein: CASSSGSEQYF. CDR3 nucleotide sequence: TGTGCCAGCAGTTCCGGGAGCGAGCAGTACTTC.

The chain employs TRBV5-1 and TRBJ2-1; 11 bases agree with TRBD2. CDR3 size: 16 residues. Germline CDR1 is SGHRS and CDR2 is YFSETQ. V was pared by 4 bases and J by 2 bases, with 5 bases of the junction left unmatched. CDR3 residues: CASSLRLAGTYNEQFF. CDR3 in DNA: TGCGCCAGCAGCCTACGACTAGCGGGAACCTACAATGAGCAGTTCTTC.

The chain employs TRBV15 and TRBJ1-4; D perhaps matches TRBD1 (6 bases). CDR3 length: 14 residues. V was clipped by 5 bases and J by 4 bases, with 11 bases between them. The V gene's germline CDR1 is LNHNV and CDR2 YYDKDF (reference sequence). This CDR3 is CATSRTAINEKLFF. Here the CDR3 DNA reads TGTGCCACCAGCCGGACAGCCATTAATGAAAAACTGTTTTTT. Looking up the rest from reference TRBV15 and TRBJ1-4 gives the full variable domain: DAMVIQNPRYQVTQFGKPVTLSCSQTLNHNVMYWYQQKSSQAPKLLFHYYDKDFNNEADTPDNFQSRRPNTSFCFLDIRSPGLGDTAMYLCATSRTAINEKLFFGSGTQLSVL.

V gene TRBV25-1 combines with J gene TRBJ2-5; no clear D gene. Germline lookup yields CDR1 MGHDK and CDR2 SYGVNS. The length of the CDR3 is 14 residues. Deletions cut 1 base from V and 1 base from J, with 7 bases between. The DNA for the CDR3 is TGTGCCAGCAGTGAATGGGCGGTCCAAGAGACCCAGTACTTC. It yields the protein CASSEWAVQETQYF.

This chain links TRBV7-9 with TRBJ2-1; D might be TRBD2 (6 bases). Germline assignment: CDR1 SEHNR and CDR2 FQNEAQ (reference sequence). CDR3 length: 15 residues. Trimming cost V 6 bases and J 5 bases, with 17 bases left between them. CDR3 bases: TGTGCCAGCAGTCTAAACCGGGGACTGCACAATGAGCAGTTCTTC. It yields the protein CASSLNRGLHNEQFF.

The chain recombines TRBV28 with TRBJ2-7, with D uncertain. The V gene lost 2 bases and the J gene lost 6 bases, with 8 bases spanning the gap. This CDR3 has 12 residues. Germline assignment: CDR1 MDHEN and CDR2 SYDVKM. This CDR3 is CASSLRDFEQYF. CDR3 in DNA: TGTGCCAGCAGTTTAAGGGATTTCGAGCAGTACTTC.

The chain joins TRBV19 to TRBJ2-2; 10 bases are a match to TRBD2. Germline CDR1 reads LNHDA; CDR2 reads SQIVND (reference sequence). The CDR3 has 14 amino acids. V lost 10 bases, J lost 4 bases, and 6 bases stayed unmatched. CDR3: CATSERGGTGELFF. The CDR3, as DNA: TGTGCCACTTCGGAGCGGGGGGGCACCGGGGAGCTGTTTTTT.

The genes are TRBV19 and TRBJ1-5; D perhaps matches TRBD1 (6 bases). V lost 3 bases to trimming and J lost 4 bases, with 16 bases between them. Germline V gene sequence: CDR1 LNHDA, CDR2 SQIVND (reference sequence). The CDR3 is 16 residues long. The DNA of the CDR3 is TGTGCCAGTAGTATGATCCGGGACACTTCGAATCAGCCCCAGCATTTT. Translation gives CASSMIRDTSNQPQHF.

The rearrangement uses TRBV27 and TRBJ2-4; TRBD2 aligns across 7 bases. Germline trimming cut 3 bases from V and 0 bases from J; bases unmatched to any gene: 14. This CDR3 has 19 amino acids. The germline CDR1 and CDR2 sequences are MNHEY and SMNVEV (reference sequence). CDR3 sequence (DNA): TGTGCCAGCAGTTTGGTGGCGATAGTAAGCGGGGTAGCCAAAAACATTCAGTACTTC. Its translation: CASSLVAIVSGVAKNIQYF.

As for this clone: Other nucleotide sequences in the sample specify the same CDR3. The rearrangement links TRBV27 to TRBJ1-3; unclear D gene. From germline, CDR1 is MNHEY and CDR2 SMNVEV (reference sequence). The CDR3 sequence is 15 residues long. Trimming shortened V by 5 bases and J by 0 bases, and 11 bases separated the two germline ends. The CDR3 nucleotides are TGTGCCAGCAGTCCAACGGGGAGCTCTGGAAACACCATATATTTT. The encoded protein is CASSPTGSSGNTIYF.